This T cell receptor beta chain was retrieved from a study of OX40 agonist ivuxolimab in advanced cancers. Overall study: It was ivuxolimab, an agonistic anti-OX40 (CD134) antibody, that patients were treated with.

Assay: immunoSEQ multiplex PCR; the TCRdb copy retains only in-frame clones and omits some. The data show approximately 74,000 clones, around 83% seen once. Looked up from germline, CDR1 is MNHNY and CDR2 is SVGAGI (reference sequence). Between the trimmed V and J ends, which lost 5 bases and 7 bases, there was a span of 14 bases. The CDR3 is 14 amino acids. The chain employs TRBV6-6 and TRBJ2-2; D could derive from TRBD1 or TRBD2 (5 bases each). Sample: CD4+ or CD8+ T cells sorted from blood, taken in a trial of the OX40 agonist ivuxolimab. This receptor was taken from an adult with an advanced solid tumor such as melanoma, head and neck, liver or kidney cancer. The CDR3 region has the DNA TGTGCCAGCAGTACGGAGACAGAGGGCGGGGAGCTGTTTTTT. The encoded protein is CASSTETEGGELFF.